This T cell receptor beta chain was profiled in a study of shared clonotypes between healthy human individuals. Across several immunoSEQ plates, the genomic DNA of each subset was split evenly. Measured with immunoSEQ multiplex PCR; TCRdb has only the in-frame clones, and not every one. In the table there are more than 2 million clones, about 95% of which are singletons. Regarding the study as a whole: The expectation was that sequencing depth would affect clonotype sharing among donors. Clonotypes that were shared across a handful of donors made up roughly 5% of naive CD4 clonotypes. The donor pool, a small one, limited the genetic and exposure-history diversity represented.

A remark on this clone: The antigen is unknown.

The CDR3 contains 14 residues. Deletions cut 2 bases from V and 10 bases from J, with 15 bases between. Germline V gives CDR1 KGHSH, CDR2 LQKENI. This TCR derives from a man younger than 35 in good health. Sequencing input: naive CD4+ T cells sorted from blood. Subset indicated: CD45RA+ positively selected. The chain has TRBV18 and TRBJ2-1, with unresolved D. The CDR3 loop reads CASSPGQSNIEQFF. CDR3 DNA sequence: TGTGCCAGCTCACCAGGTCAGAGTAACATCGAGCAGTTCTTC.